This T cell receptor (beta chain) was found in a study of shared clonotypes between healthy human individuals. This CDR3 spans 12 amino acids. Germline values: CDR1 SNHLY, CDR2 FYNNEI. Trimming cost V 10 bases and J 9 bases, with 16 bases left between them. Clones were sequenced by immunoSEQ multiplex PCR, and TCRdb holds only the in-frame ones, with some missing. The data contain over 950,000 clones, 60% to 80% of them singletons. The chain has TRBV2 and TRBJ2-1; perhaps TRBD2 as D (5 bases). The source of this sequence is a man younger than 35 in good health. Some clones in this sample may be carry-over from other donors' samples. The sequencing sample was made of memory CD4+ T cells from PBMCs. Subset denoted: CD45RA-negative fraction. The CDR3 DNA sequence: TGTGCCACCAGGTCCTTCGAGGGTGAGCAGTTCTTC. Translating gives CATRSFEGEQFF.